Listed below are T cell receptor beta chains from one sample, sequenced in a study of blood T cell repertoires in COVID-19. The protocol was immunoSEQ multiplex PCR, while the TCRdb copy is restricted to in-frame clones and leaves out a portion. Of about 210,000 clones listed, more than 65% are singletons. The sequenced sample consisted of peripheral blood. The receptors stem from a man in his forties who had recovered from COVID-19. Each CDR3 is given with its conserved first and last residue. A D gene is named only where the DNA matches it firmly. Not all rows give a size; the values are once, few, many and, for expanded clones, a class.

v_gene,d_gene,abundance,j_gene,len,CDR3nt,CDR3aa
TRBV29-1,NA,few,TRBJ1-1,11,TGCAGCGTTGAAACCGGGATCCAAGCTTTCTTT,CSVETGIQAFF
TRBV7-2,TRBD2,NA,TRBJ2-5,16,TGTGCCAGCAGCCCCAGGGGAACTAGCGGGCAAGAGACCCAGTACTTC,CASSPRGTSGQETQYF
TRBV18,NA,NA,TRBJ2-5,14,TGTGCCAGCTCCCCGGATGGAGCGGTGGGGACCCAGTACTTC,CASSPDGAVGTQYF
TRBV5-6,TRBD1,NA,TRBJ2-7,13,TGTGCCAGCAGCTGGGACAGATCCTACGAGCAGTACTTC,CASSWDRSYEQYF
TRBV4-1,NA,NA,TRBJ2-7,15,TGCGCCAGCAGCCAAGGGGCAGGCGTCTCCTACGAGCAGTACTTC,CASSQGAGVSYEQYF
TRBV18,NA,NA,TRBJ2-1,14,TGTGCCAGCTCACCACCTAGCTCCTACAATGAGCAGTTCTTC,CASSPPSSYNEQFF
TRBV20-1,NA,NA,TRBJ2-1,11,TGCAGTGCGAGATGGGGAGGTGAGCAGTTCTTC,CSARWGGEQFF
TRBV30,TRBD2,NA,TRBJ2-1,14,TGTGCCTGGGTAGGGCTAGCGGGATACAATGAGCAGTTCTTC,CAWVGLAGYNEQFF
TRBV5-1,NA,NA,TRBJ2-7,18,TGCGCCAGCAGCTTGGCCGGGCTAGCGTCCACGGTACTCCACGAGCAGTACTTC,CASSLAGLASTVLHEQYF
TRBV6-5,TRBD1,NA,TRBJ2-7,15,TGTGCCAGCACAGCACCGGGACAGGGACACAACGAGCAGTACTTC,CASTAPGQGHNEQYF
TRBV7-9,NA,few,TRBJ1-2,12,TGTGCCAGCAGCCAGGACAGATATGGCTACACCTTC,CASSQDRYGYTF
TRBV27,TRBD1,once,TRBJ1-1,15,TGTGCCAGCAGTAAACTTTCCGCGGACAGGCCCGAAGCTTTCTTT,CASSKLSADRPEAFF
TRBV10-3,NA,NA,TRBJ1-4,15,TGTGCCATCAGTGAGCCTCAGAGAGGTGGAAAGAAACTGTTTTTT,CAISEPQRGGKKLFF
TRBV13,NA,NA,TRBJ2-2,16,TGTGCCAGCAGCTCGCCGACCTACGGGGGCACCGGGGAGCTGTTTTTT,CASSSPTYGGTGELFF
TRBV3-1/TRBV3-2,TRBD2,NA,TRBJ2-3,21,TGTGCCAGCAGCCAAGATCTGAGCCCAACTAGCGGGAGGGGGGGCACAGATACGCAGTATTTT,CASSQDLSPTSGRGGTDTQYF
TRBV29-1,NA,NA,TRBJ2-3,14,TGCAGCGTTGGGGCCACATGGAGCACAGATACGCAGTATTTT,CSVGATWSTDTQYF
TRBV7-2,NA,NA,TRBJ2-5,14,TGTGCCAGCAGCTTAGGCCCTAGACAAGAGACCCAGTACTTC,CASSLGPRQETQYF
TRBV2,TRBD2,few,TRBJ2-7,21,TGTGCCAGCAGTGACTACGCCCGACTAGCGGGGAAATATACGATCTCCTACGAGCAGTACTTC,CASSDYARLAGKYTISYEQYF
TRBV7-2,TRBD1,NA,TRBJ1-6,15,TGTGCCAGCAGCTTAGTTGGGACAGGGAATTCACCCCTCCACTTT,CASSLVGTGNSPLHF
TRBV9,NA,NA,TRBJ2-3,15,TGTGCCAGCAGCGCCCAACCCACAGGTCGCGATACGCAGTATTTT,CASSAQPTGRDTQYF
TRBV7-2,NA,NA,TRBJ2-7,15,TGTGCCAGCAGCTTAGGGGCAGGGGATAGGTACGAGCAGTACTTC,CASSLGAGDRYEQYF
TRBV27,NA,once,TRBJ2-7,14,TGTGCCAGCAGTTTATCTGGGCAGCTATACGAGCAGTACTTC,CASSLSGQLYEQYF
TRBV27,NA,NA,TRBJ2-7,14,TGTGCCAGCAGTGTCGACTTGAAAACCTACGAGCAGTACTTC,CASSVDLKTYEQYF
TRBV29-1,TRBD1,NA,TRBJ2-7,13,TGCAGCGTACGGACAGGGGGGAGCTACGAGCAGTACTTC,CSVRTGGSYEQYF
TRBV7-9,TRBD1,NA,TRBJ1-2,14,TGTGCCAGCACCTCGGACAGGACTAACTATGGCTACACCTTC,CASTSDRTNYGYTF
TRBV16,TRBD1,NA,TRBJ1-5,16,TGTGCCAGCAGCCACCACCGGGACAGGCCAAATCAGCCCCAGCATTTT,CASSHHRDRPNQPQHF
TRBV7-2,TRBD2,few,TRBJ2-7,15,TGTGCCAGCAGCACCGGGACTAGCGGGAGTTACGAGCAGTACTTC,CASSTGTSGSYEQYF
TRBV6-5,TRBD2,NA,TRBJ2-5,15,TGTGCCAGCAGTAAAATAGCGGGATGGATGGAGACCCAGTACTTC,CASSKIAGWMETQYF